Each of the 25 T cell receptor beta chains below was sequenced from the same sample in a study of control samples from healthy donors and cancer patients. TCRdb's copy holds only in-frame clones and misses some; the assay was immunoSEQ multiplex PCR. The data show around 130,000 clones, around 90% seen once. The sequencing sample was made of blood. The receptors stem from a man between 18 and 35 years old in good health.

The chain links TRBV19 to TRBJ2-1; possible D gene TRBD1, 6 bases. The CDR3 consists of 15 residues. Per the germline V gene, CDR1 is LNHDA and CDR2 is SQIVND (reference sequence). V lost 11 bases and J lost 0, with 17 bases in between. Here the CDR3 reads CAVGKGVSSYNEQFF. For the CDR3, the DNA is TGTGCCGTAGGGAAGGGGGTCAGCTCCTACAATGAGCAGTTCTTC.

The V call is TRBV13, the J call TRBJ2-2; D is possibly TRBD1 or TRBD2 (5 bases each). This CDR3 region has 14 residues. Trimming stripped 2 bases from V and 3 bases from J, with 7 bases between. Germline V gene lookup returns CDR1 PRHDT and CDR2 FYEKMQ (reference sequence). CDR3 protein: CASSLRDHTGELFF. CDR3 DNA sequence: TGTGCCAGCAGCTTAAGGGACCACACCGGGGAGCTGTTTTTT.

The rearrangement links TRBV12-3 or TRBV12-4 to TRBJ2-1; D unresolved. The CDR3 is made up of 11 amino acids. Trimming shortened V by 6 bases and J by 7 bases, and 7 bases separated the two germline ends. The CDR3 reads CASREINEQFF. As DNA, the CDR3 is TGTGCCAGCAGGGAGATTAATGAGCAGTTCTTC.

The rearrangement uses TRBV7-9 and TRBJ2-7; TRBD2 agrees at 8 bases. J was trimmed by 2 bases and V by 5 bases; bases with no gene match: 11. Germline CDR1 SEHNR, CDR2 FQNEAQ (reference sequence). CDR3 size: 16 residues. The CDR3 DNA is TGTGCCAGCAGCCAGGAGTGGGGCGGGGGGACCTACGAGCAGTACTTC. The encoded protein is CASSQEWGGGTYEQYF.

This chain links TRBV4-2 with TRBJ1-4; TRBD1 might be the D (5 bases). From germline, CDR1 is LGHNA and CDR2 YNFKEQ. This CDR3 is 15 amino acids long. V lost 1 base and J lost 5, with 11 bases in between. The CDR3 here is CASSQVEGENEKLFF. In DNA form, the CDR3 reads TGTGCCAGCAGCCAAGTCGAAGGGGAAAATGAAAAACTGTTTTTT.

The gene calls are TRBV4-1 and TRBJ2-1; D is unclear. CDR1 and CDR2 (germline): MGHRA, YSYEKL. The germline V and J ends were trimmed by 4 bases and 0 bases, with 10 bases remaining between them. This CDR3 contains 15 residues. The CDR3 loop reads CASSPSPSSYNEQFF. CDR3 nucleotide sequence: TGCGCCAGCAGCCCATCGCCCAGCTCCTACAATGAGCAGTTCTTC.

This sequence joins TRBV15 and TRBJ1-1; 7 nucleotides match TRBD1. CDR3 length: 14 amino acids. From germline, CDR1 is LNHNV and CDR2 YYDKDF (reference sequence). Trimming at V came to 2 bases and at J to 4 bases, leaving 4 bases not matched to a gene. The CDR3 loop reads CATSRQGESTEAFF. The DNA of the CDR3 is TGTGCCACCAGCAGACAGGGGGAAAGCACTGAAGCTTTCTTT. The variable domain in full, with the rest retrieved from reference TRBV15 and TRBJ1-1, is DAMVIQNPRYQVTQFGKPVTLSCSQTLNHNVMYWYQQKSSQAPKLLFHYYDKDFNNEADTPDNFQSRRPNTSFCFLDIRSPGLGDTAMYLCATSRQGESTEAFFGQGTRLTVV.

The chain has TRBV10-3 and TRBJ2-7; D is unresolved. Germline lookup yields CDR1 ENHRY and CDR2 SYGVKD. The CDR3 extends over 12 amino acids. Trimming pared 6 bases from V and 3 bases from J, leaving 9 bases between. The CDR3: CAIREGYYEQYF. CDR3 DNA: TGTGCCATCAGGGAAGGGTACTACGAGCAGTACTTC.

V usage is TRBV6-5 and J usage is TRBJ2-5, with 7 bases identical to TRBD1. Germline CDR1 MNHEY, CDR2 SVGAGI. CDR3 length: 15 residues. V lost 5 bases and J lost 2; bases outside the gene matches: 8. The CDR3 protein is CASSPIGGQQETQYF. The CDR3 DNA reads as TGTGCCAGCAGTCCAATTGGGGGACAGCAAGAGACCCAGTACTTC.

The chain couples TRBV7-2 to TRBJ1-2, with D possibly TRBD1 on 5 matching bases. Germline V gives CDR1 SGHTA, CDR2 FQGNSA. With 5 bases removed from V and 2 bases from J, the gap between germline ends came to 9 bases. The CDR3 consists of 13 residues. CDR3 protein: CASSPTGNYGYTF. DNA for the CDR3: TGTGCCAGCAGCCCAACAGGAAACTATGGCTACACCTTC.

For the CDR3, the DNA is TGTGCCTGGAGTCCGGGGTCCCCGAATTCACCCCTCCACTTT. Amino acid sequence: CAWSPGSPNSPLHF. The J gene is TRBJ1-6, the V gene TRBV30; unclear D gene. From germline, CDR1 is GTSNPN and CDR2 SVGIG (reference sequence). The length of the CDR3 is 14 residues. Trimming removed 2 bases at V and 7 bases at J, with 12 bases between. Complete variable domain (other parts from reference TRBV30 and TRBJ1-6): SQTIHQWPATLVQPVGSPLSLECTVEGTSNPNLYWYRQAAGRGLQLLFYSVGIGQISSEVPQNLSASRPQDRQFILSSKKLLLSDSGFYLCAWSPGSPNSPLHFGNGTRLTVT.

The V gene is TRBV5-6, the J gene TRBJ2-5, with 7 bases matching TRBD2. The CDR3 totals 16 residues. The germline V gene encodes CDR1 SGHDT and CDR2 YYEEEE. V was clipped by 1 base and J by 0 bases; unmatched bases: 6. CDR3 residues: CASSLLSSGYQETQYF. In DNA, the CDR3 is TGTGCCAGCAGCTTGCTGTCTAGCGGTTACCAAGAGACCCAGTACTTC.

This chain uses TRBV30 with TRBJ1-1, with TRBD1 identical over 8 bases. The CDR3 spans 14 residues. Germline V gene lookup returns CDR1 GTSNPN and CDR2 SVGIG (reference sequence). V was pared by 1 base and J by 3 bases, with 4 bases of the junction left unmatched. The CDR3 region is CAWSDRGYHTEAFF. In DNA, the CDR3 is TGTGCCTGGAGTGACAGGGGGTATCACACTGAAGCTTTCTTT.

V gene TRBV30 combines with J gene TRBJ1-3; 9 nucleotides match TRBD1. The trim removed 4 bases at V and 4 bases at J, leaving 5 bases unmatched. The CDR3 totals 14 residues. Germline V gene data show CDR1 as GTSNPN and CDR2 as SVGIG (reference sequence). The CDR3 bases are TGTGCCTGGACTGCCGGGACAGGGGGAAACACCATATATTTT. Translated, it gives CAWTAGTGGNTIYF.

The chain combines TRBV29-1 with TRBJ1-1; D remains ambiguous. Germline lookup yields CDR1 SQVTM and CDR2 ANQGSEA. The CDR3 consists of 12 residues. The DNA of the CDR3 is TGCATCGGCCGGGGTCGGCCCACTGAAGCTTTCTTT. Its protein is CIGRGRPTEAFF.

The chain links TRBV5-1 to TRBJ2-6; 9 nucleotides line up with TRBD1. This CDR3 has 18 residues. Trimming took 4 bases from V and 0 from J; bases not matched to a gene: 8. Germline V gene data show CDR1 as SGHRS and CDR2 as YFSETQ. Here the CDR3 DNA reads TGCGCCAGCAGCCATGGGGACAGGGAGGCCTCTGGGGCCAACGTCCTGACTTTC. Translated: CASSHGDREASGANVLTF.

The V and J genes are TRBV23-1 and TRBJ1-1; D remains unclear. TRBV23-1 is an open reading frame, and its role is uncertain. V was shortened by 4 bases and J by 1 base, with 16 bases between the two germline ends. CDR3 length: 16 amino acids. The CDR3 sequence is CASSPPSTRGNTEAFF. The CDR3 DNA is TGCGCCAGCAGTCCTCCCTCGACACGGGGGAACACTGAAGCTTTCTTT.

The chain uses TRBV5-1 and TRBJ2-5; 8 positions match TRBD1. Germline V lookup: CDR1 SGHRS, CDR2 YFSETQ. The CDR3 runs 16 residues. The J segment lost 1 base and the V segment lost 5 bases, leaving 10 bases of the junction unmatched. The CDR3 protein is CASRPDLGTGQETQYF. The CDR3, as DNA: TGCGCCAGCAGACCGGACCTAGGGACAGGCCAAGAGACCCAGTACTTC.

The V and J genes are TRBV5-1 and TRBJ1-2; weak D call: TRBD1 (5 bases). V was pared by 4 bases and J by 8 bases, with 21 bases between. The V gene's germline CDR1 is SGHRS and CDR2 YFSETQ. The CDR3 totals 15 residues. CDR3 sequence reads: CASSPWGVNSEGYTF. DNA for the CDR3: TGCGCCAGCAGCCCGTGGGGGGTGAATTCGGAAGGCTACACCTTC.

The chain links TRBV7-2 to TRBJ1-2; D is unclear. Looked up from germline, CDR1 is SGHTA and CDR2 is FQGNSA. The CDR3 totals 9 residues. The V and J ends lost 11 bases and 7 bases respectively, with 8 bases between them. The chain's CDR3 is CAGDSGYTF. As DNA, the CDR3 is TGTGCCGGAGACTCTGGCTACACCTTC.

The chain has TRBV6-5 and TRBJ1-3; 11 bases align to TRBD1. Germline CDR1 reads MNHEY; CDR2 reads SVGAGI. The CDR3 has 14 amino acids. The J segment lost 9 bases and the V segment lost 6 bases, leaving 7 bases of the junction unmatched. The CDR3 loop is CASRGTGGRSTIYF. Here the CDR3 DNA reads TGTGCCAGCAGGGGGACAGGGGGTAGAAGCACCATATATTTT.

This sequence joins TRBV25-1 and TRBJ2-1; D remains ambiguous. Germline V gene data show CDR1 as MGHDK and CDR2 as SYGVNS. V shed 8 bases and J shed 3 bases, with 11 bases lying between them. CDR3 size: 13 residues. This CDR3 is CASAMDVYNEQFF. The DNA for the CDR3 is TGTGCCAGCGCTATGGACGTCTACAATGAGCAGTTCTTC.

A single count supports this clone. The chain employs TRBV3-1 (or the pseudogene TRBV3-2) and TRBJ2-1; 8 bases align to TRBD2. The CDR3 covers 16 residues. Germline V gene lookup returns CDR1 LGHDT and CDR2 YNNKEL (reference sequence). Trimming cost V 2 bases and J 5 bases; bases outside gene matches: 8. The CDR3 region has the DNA TGTGCCAGCAGCCAATTAGCGGGGACCACTAACAATGAGCAGTTCTTC. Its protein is CASSQLAGTTNNEQFF.

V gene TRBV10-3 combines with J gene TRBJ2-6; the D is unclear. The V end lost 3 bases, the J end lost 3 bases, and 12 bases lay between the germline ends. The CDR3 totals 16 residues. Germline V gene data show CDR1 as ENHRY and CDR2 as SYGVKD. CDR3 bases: TGTGCCATCAGTGAAGGGCCCAGCTTTGGGGCCAACGTCCTGACTTTC. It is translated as CAISEGPSFGANVLTF.

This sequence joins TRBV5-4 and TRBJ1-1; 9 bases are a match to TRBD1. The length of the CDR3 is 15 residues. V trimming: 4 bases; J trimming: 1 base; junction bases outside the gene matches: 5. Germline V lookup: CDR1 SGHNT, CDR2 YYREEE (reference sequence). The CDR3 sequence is CASSAPTGGNTEAFF. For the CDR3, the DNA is TGTGCCAGCAGCGCCCCGACAGGGGGGAACACTGAAGCTTTCTTT.